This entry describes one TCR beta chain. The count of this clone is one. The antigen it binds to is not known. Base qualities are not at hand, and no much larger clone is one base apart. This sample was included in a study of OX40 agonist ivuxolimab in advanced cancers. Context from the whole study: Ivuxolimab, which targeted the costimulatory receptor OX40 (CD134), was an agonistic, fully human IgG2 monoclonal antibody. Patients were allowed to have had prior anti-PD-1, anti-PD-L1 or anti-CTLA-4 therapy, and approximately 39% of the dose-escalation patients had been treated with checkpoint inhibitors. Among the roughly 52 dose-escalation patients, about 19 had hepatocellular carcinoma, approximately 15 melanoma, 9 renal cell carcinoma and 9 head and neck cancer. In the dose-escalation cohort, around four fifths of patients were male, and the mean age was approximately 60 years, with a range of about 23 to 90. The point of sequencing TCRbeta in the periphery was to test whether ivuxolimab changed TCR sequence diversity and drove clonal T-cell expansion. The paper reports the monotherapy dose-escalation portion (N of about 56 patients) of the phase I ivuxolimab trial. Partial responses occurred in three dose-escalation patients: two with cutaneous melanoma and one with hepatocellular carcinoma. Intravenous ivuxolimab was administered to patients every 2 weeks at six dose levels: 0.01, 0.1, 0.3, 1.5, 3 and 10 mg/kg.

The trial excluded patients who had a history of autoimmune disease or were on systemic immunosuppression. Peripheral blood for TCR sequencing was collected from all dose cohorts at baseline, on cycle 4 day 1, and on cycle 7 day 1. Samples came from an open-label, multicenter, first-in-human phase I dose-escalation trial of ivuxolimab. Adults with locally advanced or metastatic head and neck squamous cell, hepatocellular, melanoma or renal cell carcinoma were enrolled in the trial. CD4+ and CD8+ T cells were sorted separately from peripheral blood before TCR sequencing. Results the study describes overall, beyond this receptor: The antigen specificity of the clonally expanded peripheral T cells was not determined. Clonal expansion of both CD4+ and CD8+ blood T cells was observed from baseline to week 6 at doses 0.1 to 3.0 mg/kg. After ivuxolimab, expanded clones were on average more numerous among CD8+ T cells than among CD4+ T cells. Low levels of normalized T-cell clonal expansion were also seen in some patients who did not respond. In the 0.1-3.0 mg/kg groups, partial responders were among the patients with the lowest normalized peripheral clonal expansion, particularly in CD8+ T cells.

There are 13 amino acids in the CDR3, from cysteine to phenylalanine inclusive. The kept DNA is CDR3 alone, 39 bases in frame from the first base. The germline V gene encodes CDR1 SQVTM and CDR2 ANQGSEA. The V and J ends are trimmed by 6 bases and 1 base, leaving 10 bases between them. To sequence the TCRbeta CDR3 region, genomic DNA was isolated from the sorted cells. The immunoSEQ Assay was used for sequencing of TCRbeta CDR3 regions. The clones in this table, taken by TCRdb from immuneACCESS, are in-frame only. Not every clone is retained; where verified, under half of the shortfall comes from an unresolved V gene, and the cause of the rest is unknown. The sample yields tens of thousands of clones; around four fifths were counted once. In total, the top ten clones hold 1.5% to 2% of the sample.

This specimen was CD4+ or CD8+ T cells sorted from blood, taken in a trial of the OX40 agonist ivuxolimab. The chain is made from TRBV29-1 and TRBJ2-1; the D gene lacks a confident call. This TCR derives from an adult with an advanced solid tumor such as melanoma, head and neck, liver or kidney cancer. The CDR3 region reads CSVRRQSYNEQFF. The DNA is TGCAGCGTCCGAAGGCAGTCCTACAATGAGCAGTTCTTC.